The entry that follows covers one T cell receptor (beta chain) sequence. The CDR3 is 15 amino acids. Germline CDR1 is SEHNR and CDR2 is FQNEAQ (reference sequence). V lost 2 bases and J lost 5, with 15 bases in between. The sample is drawn from a study of cytomegalovirus exposure and HLA in healthy donors. Turning to the study itself: HLA-typed donors contributed some 87 million unique TCRs, which were held in an early data release.

13 Jbeta primers and 60 Vbeta primers were used for the PCR. Assay used: immunoSEQ multiplex PCR; TCRdb lists only in-frame clones, some missing. The repertoire has roughly 120,000 clones, roughly two thirds of them found once; the top ten carry over 1.5%. The TCR originated in a man aged 30-40 years in good health and CMV-seropositive. Sequencing was done on a sample of PBMCs. V is TRBV7-9 and J is TRBJ2-5; TRBD1 might be the D (6 bases). CDR3 region: CASSLLNRVGETQYF. Written as DNA, the CDR3 is TGTGCCAGCAGCTTATTAAACAGGGTGGGGGAGACCCAGTACTTC.